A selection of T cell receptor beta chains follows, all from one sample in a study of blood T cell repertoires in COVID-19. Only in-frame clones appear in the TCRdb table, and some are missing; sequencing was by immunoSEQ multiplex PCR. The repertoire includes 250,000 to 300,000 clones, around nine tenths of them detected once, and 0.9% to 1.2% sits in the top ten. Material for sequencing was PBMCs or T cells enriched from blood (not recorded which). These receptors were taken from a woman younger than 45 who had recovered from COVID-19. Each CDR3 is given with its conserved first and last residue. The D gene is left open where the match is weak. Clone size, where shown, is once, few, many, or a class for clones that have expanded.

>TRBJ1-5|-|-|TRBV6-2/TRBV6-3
TGTGCCAGCACCCCTTCCGGGACTGGAGGCCCTAATCAGCCCCAGCATTTT
CASTPSGTGGPNQPQHF
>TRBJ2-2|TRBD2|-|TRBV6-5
TGTGCCAGCAGTCAGGGACTAGGGAGGACCGGGGAGCTGTTTTTT
CASSQGLGRTGELFF
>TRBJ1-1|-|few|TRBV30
TGTGCCTGGAGTTCAGTGAACACTGAAGCTTTCTTT
CAWSSVNTEAFF
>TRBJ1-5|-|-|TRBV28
TGTGCCAGCAGTTTCGGCCAGGATCTCAATCAGCCCCAGCATTTT
CASSFGQDLNQPQHF
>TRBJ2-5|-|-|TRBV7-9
TGTGCCAGCAGCTTAGCACAGGGCCAAGAGACCCAGTACTTC
CASSLAQGQETQYF
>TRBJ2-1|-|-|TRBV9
TGTGCCAGCAGCGTAGGCAGCGGTTCTTACAATGAGCAGTTCTTC
CASSVGSGSYNEQFF
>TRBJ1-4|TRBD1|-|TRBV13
TGTGCCAGCAGCTCCAACAGGGGGAGAGAGGAAAAACTGTTTTTT
CASSSNRGREEKLFF
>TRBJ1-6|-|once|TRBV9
TGTGCCAGCAGCGTAGAGGGTAGGGGCGGAATGAATTCACCCCTCCACTTT
CASSVEGRGGMNSPLHF
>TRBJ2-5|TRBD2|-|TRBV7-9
TGTGCCAGCAGCTTTTTGACTAGCGGGAGGCCGGGGGAGACCCAGTACTTC
CASSFLTSGRPGETQYF
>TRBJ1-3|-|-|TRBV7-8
TGTGCCAGCAGCAACCTGTTCACTCCTGGAAACACCATATATTTT
CASSNLFTPGNTIYF
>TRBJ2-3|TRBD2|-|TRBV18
TGTGCCAGCTCACCTAGCGGGAGAATGACAGATACGCAGTATTTT
CASSPSGRMTDTQYF
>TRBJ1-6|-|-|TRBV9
TGTGCCAGCAGCGTAGGTCAGGGAGGATCACCCCTCCACTTT
CASSVGQGGSPLHF
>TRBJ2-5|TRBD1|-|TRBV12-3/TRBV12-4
TGTGCCAGCAGTCGAAACAGGGGGGAGACCCAGTACTTC
CASSRNRGETQYF
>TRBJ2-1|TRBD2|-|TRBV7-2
TGTGCCAGCAGCACACGACTAGCGGCAATCTACAATGAGCAGTTCTTC
CASSTRLAAIYNEQFF
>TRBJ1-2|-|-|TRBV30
TGTGCCTGGAGGAAAGGCGGGTATGGCTACACCTTC
CAWRKGGYGYTF
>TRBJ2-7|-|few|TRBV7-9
TGTGCCAGCAGCTTAGTGCAGGGGATTCGCGAGCAGTACTTC
CASSLVQGIREQYF
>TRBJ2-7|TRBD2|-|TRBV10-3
TGTGCCATCAGGCCGACTAGCGGGAGCTACGAGCAGTACTTC
CAIRPTSGSYEQYF
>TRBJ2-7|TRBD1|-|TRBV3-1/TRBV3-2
TGTGCCAGCAGCCAATGGGACAGAAACTACGAGCAGTACTTC
CASSQWDRNYEQYF
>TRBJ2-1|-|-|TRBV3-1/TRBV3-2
TGTGCCAGCAGCCGTAGCGGAGCCAACTACAATGAGCAGTTCTTC
CASSRSGANYNEQFF
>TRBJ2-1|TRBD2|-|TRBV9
TGTGCCAGCAGCGAAGGGACTAGCGGGATTCCCTACAATGAGCAGTTCTTC
CASSEGTSGIPYNEQFF
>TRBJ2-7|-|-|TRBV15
TGTGCCACCAGCAGAGCAGGCCCCCAGGGGAGCTACGAGCAGTACTTC
CATSRAGPQGSYEQYF
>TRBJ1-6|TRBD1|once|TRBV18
TGTGCCAGCTCACCTCTGGACAGGGGCCCTTCACCGCCACCCCTCCACTTT
CASSPLDRGPSPPPLHF
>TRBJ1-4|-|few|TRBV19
TGTGCCAGTAGTATACGCCCGGGAAGGATAGAAAAACTGTTTTTT
CASSIRPGRIEKLFF
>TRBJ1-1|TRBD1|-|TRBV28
TGTGCCAGCAGTATGAGACAGGGGATGTTCCCCCCGGAAGCTTTCTTT
CASSMRQGMFPPEAFF
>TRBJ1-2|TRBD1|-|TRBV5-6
TGTGCCAGCAGTTATACAGGGGGCGAAGGCTACACCTTC
CASSYTGGEGYTF
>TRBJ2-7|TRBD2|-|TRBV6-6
TGTGCCAGCAGTTACTCTAGCGGGAGCGTCTCCTACGAGCAGTACTTC
CASSYSSGSVSYEQYF
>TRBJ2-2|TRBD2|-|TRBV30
TGTGCCTGGACCTCCGGGACTAGCGGGACTGGCGGGGAGCTGTTTTTT
CAWTSGTSGTGGELFF
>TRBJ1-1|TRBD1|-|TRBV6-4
TGTGCCAGCAGTGGGACAGGGGACACTGAAGCTTTCTTT
CASSGTGDTEAFF
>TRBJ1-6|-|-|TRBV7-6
TGTGCCAGCAGCTTAGCGGGAGAGAGGTCACCCCTCCACTTT
CASSLAGERSPLHF
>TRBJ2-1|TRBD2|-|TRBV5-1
TGCGCCAGCACCAATATAGCGGGGAGGGTCGATGAGCAGTTCTTC
CASTNIAGRVDEQFF
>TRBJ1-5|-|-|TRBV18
TGTGCCAGCTCACCACCTGGCCTTAGCAATCAGCCCCAGCATTTT
CASSPPGLSNQPQHF
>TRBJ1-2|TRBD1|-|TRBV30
TGTGCCTGGACAGGGGGCGGCTATGGCTACACCTTC
CAWTGGGYGYTF
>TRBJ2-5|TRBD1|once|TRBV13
TGTGCCAGCAGCTTTAGGACCAGGGGGGAGACCCAGTACTTC
CASSFRTRGETQYF
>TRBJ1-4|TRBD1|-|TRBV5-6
TGTGCCAGCAGCTGGGGACAGCCTAATGAAAAACTGTTTTTT
CASSWGQPNEKLFF
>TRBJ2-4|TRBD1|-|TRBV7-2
TGTGCCAGCAGCTCCGGGACAGCCCTAGCCAAAAACATTCAGTACTTC
CASSSGTALAKNIQYF
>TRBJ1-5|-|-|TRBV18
TGTGCCAGCTCTCCCCCAGGGTCGGCGGATCAGCCCCAGCATTTT
CASSPPGSADQPQHF
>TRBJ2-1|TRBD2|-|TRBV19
TGTGCCAGTAGTCTAGCGGGGGTTGTGGATGAGCAGTTCTTC
CASSLAGVVDEQFF
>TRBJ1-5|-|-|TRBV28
TGTGCCAGCAGTTTATATAGGACAGCGAATCAGCCCCAGCATTTT
CASSLYRTANQPQHF
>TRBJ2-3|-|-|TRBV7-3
TGTGCCAGCAGCCTCCCGTCGTCCACAGATACGCAGTATTTT
CASSLPSSTDTQYF
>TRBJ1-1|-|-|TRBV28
TGTGCCAGCACCGAGGGAGGCGGATTGAACACTGAAGCTTTCTTT
CASTEGGGLNTEAFF
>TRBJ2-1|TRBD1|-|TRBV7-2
TGTGCCAGCAGCTACGACAGGGAAAGTGAGCAGTTCTTC
CASSYDRESEQFF